Listed below are T cell receptor beta chains from one sample, sequenced in a study of T cell changes during pregnancy in multiple sclerosis. The assay was immunoSEQ multiplex PCR, and TCRdb's table has in-frame clones only and misses some. This repertoire shows approximately 46,000 clones, roughly nine tenths found once; its top ten account for under 9.5%. The specimen comprised CD8+ T cells from peripheral blood mononuclear cells, sampled in the second trimester of pregnancy. These receptors originate from a female donor with multiple sclerosis, enrolled in a pregnancy study. Each CDR3 is given with its conserved first and last residue. The D gene is left open where the match is weak. Part of the rows lack a size; the others show once, few, many or a class for expanded clones.

>TRBJ1-5|TRBV19|TRBD1|medium-sized
TGTGCCAGTACCCTGACAGGGGTTAGCAATCAGCCCCAGCATTTT
CASTLTGVSNQPQHF
>TRBJ1-2|TRBV7-9|NA|NA
TGTGCCAGCAGCACAGCCCCCATATACTATGGCTACACCTTC
CASSTAPIYYGYTF
>TRBJ1-4|TRBV7-2|NA|NA
TGTGCCAGCAGCTCCATCGACCTGACTGGGGAAAAACTGTTTTTT
CASSSIDLTGEKLFF
>TRBJ2-7|TRBV9|NA|NA
TGTGCCAGCAGCGGATCACAGGGCCTCTCCTACGAGCAGTACTTC
CASSGSQGLSYEQYF
>TRBJ1-1|TRBV28|NA|NA
TGTGCCAGCAGTGAAACAGGACGTCCGCCTAGGGCTTTCTTT
CASSETGRPPRAFF
>TRBJ2-1|TRBV6-4|NA|NA
TGTGCCAGCAGAGGGGGCAATGAGCAGTTCTTC
CASRGGNEQFF
>TRBJ2-7|TRBV13|TRBD1|NA
TGTGCCAGCAGCTTAGGGACAGGGGAAAAGGGGCAGTACTTC
CASSLGTGEKGQYF
>TRBJ1-5|TRBV19|NA|NA
TGTGCCAGTACAGAACAGATCTATAGCAATCAGCCCCAGCATTTT
CASTEQIYSNQPQHF
>TRBJ1-2|TRBV5-4|NA|NA
TGTGCCAGCAGCTTGTCGGCAGGGGACATTGGCTATGGCTACACCTTC
CASSLSAGDIGYGYTF
>TRBJ2-2|TRBV7-9|NA|NA
TGTGCCAGCAGCACCAACCGAGAGAGCACCGGGGAGCTGTTTTTT
CASSTNRESTGELFF
>TRBJ2-1|TRBV7-9|NA|NA
TGTGCCAGCAGCTTAAACAGTAACAATGAGCAGTTCTTC
CASSLNSNNEQFF
>TRBJ2-3|TRBV27|TRBD2|NA
TGTGCCAGCAGTCCTTACCTGACTAGCGGGGGCACAGATACGCAGTATTTT
CASSPYLTSGGTDTQYF
>TRBJ2-1|TRBV7-9|TRBD1|NA
TGTGCCACCCGCCGGGACAGGGTGTTCTTC
CATRRDRVFF
>TRBJ2-2|TRBV2|TRBD2|NA
TGTGCCAGCACCGATGCTGCGGGGGGGGCCGCCGGGGAGCTGTTTTTT
CASTDAAGGAAGELFF
>TRBJ2-7|TRBV2|TRBD2|NA
TGTGCCAGCAGTGAGCGAGGACTAGCGGACCTCTCCTACGAGCAGTACTTC
CASSERGLADLSYEQYF
>TRBJ2-3|TRBV6-4|TRBD2|NA
TGTGCCAGCAGTCTCCGGGGGGACACAGATACGCAGTATTTT
CASSLRGDTDTQYF
>TRBJ1-5|TRBV7-9|NA|NA
TGTGCCAGCAGCCCTAGCGGTTATCAGCCCCAGCATTTT
CASSPSGYQPQHF
>TRBJ2-7|TRBV10-1|NA|NA
TGCGCCAGCCGCGGGGAGGACGAGCAGTACTTC
CASRGEDEQYF
>TRBJ2-7|TRBV19|TRBD1|NA
TGTGCCAGTAGTGCCCCGGGGACAGTATCCTACGAGCAGTACTTC
CASSAPGTVSYEQYF
>TRBJ1-2|TRBV5-6|NA|NA
TGTGCCAGCAGCCCAGGGGTAAACTATGGCTACACCTTC
CASSPGVNYGYTF
>TRBJ1-1|TRBV11-2|NA|NA
TGTGCCAGCAGCTTCAACAGGGTCTACATGAACACTGAAGCTTTCTTT
CASSFNRVYMNTEAFF
>TRBJ2-1|TRBV19|NA|NA
TGTGCCAGTAGTATAGACGGGGGTGCTTACAATGAGCAGTTCTTC
CASSIDGGAYNEQFF
>TRBJ2-5|TRBV18|NA|NA
TGTGCCAGCTCACTGGACAGATTCAATCCCCAAGAGACCCAGTACTTC
CASSLDRFNPQETQYF
>TRBJ2-6|TRBV29-1|TRBD1|NA
TGCAGCGTTGAGACGGGACAGGGACCCAACGTCCTGACTTTC
CSVETGQGPNVLTF
>TRBJ2-1|TRBV6-1|NA|NA
TGTGCCAGCACCGGAGCTTTCTACAATGAGCAGTTCTTC
CASTGAFYNEQFF
>TRBJ2-1|TRBV7-6|NA|NA
TGTGCCAGCAGCTTAGGTCAGGTGACTGAGCAGTTCTTC
CASSLGQVTEQFF